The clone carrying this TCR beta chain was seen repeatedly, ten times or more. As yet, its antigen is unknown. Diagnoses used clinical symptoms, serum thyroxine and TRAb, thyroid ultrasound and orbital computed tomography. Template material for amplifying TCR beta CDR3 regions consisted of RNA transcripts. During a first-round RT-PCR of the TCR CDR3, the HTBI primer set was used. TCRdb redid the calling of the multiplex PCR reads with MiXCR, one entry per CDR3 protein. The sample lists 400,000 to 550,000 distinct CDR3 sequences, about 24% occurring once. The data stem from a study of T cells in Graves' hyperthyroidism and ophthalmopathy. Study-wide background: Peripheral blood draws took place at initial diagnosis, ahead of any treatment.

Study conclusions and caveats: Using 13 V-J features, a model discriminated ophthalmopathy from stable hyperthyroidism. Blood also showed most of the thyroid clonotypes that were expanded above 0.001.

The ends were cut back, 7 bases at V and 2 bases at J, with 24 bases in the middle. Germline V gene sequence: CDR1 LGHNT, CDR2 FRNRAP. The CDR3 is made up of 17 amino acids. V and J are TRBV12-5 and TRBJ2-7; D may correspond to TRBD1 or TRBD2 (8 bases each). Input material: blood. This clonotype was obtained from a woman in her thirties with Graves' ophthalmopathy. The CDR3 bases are TGTGCTAGTGCCGAACATAGCGGGACAGGCACTCCCTACGAGCAGTACTTC. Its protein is CASAEHSGTGTPYEQYF.